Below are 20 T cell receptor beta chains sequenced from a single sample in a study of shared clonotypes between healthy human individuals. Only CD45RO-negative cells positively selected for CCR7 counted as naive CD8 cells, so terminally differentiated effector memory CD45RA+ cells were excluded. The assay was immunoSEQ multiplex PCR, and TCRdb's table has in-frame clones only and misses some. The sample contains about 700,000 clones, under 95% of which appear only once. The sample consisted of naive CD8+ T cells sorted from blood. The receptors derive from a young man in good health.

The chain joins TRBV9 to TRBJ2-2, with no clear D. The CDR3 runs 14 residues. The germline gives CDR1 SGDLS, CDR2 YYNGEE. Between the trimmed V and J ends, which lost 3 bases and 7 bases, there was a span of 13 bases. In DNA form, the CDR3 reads TGTGCCAGCAGCGCTTTAACGGGTGTCGGGGAGCTGTTTTTT. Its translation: CASSALTGVGELFF. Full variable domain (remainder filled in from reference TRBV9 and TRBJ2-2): DSGVTQTPKHLITATGQRVTLRCSPRSGDLSVYWYQQSLDQGLQFLIQYYNGEERAKGNILERFSAQQFPDLHSELNLSSLELGDSALYFCASSALTGVGELFFGEGSRLTVL.

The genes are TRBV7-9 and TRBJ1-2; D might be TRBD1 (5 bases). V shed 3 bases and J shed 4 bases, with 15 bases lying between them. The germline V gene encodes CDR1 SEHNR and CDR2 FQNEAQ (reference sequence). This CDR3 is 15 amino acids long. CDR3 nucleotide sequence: TGTGCCAGCAGCTTGGTTGGCGGGGGTACCTATGGCTACACCTTC. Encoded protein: CASSLVGGGTYGYTF. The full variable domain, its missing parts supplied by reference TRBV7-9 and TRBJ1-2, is DTGVSQNPRHKITKRGQNVTFRCDPISEHNRLYWYRQTLGQGPEFLTYFQNEAQLEKSRLLSDRFSAERPKGSFSTLEIQRTEQGDSAMYLCASSLVGGGTYGYTFGSGTRLTVV.

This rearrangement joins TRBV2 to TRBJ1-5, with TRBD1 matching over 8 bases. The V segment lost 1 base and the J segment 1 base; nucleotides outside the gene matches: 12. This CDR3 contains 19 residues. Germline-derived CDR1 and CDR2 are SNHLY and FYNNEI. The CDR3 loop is CASSEENPVRTGSNQPQHF. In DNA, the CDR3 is TGTGCCAGCAGTGAAGAGAATCCCGTCCGGACAGGGAGCAATCAGCCCCAGCATTTT.

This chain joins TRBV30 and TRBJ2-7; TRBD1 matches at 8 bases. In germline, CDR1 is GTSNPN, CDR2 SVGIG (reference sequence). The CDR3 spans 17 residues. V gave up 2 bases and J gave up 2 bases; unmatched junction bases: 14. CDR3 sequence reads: CAWSRAPEDRVTYEQYF. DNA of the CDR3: TGTGCCTGGAGTAGGGCCCCAGAGGACAGGGTTACCTACGAGCAGTACTTC.

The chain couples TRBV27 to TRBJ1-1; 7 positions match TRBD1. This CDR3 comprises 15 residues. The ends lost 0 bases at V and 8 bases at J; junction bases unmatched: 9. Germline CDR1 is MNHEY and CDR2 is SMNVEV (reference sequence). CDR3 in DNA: TGTGCCAGCAGTTTATCGAGGGGGACAGACAGAGAAGCTTTCTTT. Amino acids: CASSLSRGTDREAFF.

The chain's CDR3 is CASSSTGTGGETQYF. Here the CDR3 DNA reads TGTGCCAGCAGCTCGACGGGGACAGGCGGGGAGACCCAGTACTTC. V and J are TRBV7-3 and TRBJ2-5, with 8 bases fitting TRBD1. The junction had 9 bases not matched to a gene; V was cut back by 4 bases and J by 5 bases. This CDR3 has 15 amino acids. In germline, CDR1 is SGHTA, CDR2 FQGTGA.

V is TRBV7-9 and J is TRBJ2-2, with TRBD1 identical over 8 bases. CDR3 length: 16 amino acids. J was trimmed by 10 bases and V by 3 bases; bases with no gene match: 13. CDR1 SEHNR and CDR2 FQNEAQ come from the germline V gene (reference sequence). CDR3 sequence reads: CASSFRQGQTRQELFF. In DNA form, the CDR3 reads TGTGCCAGCAGCTTCAGACAGGGGCAAACCCGTCAGGAGCTGTTTTTT. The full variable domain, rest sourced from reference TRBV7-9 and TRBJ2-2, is DTGVSQNPRHKITKRGQNVTFRCDPISEHNRLYWYRQTLGQGPEFLTYFQNEAQLEKSRLLSDRFSAERPKGSFSTLEIQRTEQGDSAMYLCASSFRQGQTRQELFFGEGSRLTVL.

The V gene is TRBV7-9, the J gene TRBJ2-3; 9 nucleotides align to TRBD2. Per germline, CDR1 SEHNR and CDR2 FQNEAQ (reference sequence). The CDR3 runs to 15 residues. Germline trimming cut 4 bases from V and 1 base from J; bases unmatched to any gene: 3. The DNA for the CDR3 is TGTGCCAGCAGCTCCGTAGCGGGGGGCACAGATACGCAGTATTTT. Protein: CASSSVAGGTDTQYF. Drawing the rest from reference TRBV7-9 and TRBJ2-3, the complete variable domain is DTGVSQNPRHKITKRGQNVTFRCDPISEHNRLYWYRQTLGQGPEFLTYFQNEAQLEKSRLLSDRFSAERPKGSFSTLEIQRTEQGDSAMYLCASSSVAGGTDTQYFGPGTRLTVL.

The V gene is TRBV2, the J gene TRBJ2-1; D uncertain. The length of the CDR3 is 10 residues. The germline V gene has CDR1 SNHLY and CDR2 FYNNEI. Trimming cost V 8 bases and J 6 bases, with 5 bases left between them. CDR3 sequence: CASVGNEQFF. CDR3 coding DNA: TGTGCCAGCGTGGGCAATGAGCAGTTCTTC.

Here the CDR3 reads CASSQVRGKETQYF. CDR3 sequence (DNA): TGCGCCAGCAGCCAAGTTAGGGGGAAGGAGACCCAGTACTTC. This chain joins TRBV4-1 and TRBJ2-5, with D maybe TRBD1 (6 bases). The CDR3 runs to 14 residues. Germline V gene data show CDR1 as MGHRA and CDR2 as YSYEKL. V gave up 1 base and J gave up 5 bases, with 11 bases separating them.

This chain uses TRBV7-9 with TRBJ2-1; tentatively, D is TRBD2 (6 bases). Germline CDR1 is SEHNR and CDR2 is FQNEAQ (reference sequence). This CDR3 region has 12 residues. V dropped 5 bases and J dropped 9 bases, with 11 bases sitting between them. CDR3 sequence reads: CASSPGVSEQFF. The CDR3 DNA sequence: TGTGCCAGCAGCCCGGGGGTTAGTGAGCAGTTCTTC.

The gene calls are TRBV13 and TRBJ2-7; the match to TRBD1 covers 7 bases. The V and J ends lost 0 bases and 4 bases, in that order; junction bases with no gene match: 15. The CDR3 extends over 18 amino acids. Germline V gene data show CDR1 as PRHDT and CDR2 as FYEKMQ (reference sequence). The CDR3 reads CASSLGHLDRAGGYEQYF. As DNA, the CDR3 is TGTGCCAGCAGCTTAGGCCACCTTGACAGGGCAGGAGGTTACGAGCAGTACTTC.

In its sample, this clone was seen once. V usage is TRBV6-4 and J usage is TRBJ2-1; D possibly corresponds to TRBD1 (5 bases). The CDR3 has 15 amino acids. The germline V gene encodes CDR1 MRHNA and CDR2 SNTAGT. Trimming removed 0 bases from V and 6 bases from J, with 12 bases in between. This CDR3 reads CASSDSGQGLNEQFF. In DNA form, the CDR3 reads TGTGCCAGCAGTGACTCCGGGCAGGGCCTCAATGAGCAGTTCTTC.

CDR3 amino acids: CASSLAASSTDTQYF. The CDR3 DNA reads as TGTGCCAGCAGTTTAGCAGCTTCTAGCACAGATACGCAGTATTTT. J is TRBJ2-3 and V is TRBV28; D not certain. Germline values: CDR1 MDHEN, CDR2 SYDVKM. CDR3 length equals 15 residues. V gave up 2 bases and J gave up 0 bases, with 9 bases separating them. Together with reference TRBV28 and TRBJ2-3, the CDR3 gives the full variable domain: DVKVTQSSRYLVKRTGEKVFLECVQDMDHENMFWYRQDPGLGLRLIYFSYDVKMKEKGDIPEGYSVSREKKERFSLILESASTNQTSMYLCASSLAASSTDTQYFGPGTRLTVL.

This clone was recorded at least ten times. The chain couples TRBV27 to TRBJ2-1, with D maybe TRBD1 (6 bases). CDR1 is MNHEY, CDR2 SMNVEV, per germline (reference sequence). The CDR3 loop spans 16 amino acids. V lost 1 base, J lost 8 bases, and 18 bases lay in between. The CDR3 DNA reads TGTGCCAGCAGTTTATTGGGACATAACGTGGGTGATGAGCAGTTCTTC. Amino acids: CASSLLGHNVGDEQFF.

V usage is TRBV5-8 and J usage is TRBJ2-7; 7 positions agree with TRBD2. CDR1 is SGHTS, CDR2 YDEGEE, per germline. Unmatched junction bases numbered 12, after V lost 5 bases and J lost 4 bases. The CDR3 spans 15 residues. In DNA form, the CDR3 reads TGTGCCAGCAGTTCACGGGCGGGAGTGCGATACGAGCAGTACTTC. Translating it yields CASSSRAGVRYEQYF.

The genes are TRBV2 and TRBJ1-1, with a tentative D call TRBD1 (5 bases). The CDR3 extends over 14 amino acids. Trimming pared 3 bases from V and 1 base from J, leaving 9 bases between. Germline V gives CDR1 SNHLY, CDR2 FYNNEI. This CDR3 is CASSDRQGNTEAFF. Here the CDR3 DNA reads TGTGCCAGCAGTGATCGGCAGGGGAACACTGAAGCTTTCTTT.

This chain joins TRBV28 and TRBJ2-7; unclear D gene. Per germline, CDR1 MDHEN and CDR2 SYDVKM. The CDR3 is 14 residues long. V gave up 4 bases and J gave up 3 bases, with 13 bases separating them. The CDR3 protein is CASSYPRALYEQYF. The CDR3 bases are TGTGCCAGCAGTTATCCCCGGGCACTCTACGAGCAGTACTTC. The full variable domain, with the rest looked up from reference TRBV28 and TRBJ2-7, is DVKVTQSSRYLVKRTGEKVFLECVQDMDHENMFWYRQDPGLGLRLIYFSYDVKMKEKGDIPEGYSVSREKKERFSLILESASTNQTSMYLCASSYPRALYEQYFGPGTRLTVT.

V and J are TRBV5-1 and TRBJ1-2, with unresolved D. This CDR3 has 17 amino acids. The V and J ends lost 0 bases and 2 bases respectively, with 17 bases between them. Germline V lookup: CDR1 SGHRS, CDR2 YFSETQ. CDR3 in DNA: TGCGCCAGCAGCTTGGATCGCACCGGGATCACCAACTATGGCTACACCTTC. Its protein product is CASSLDRTGITNYGYTF.

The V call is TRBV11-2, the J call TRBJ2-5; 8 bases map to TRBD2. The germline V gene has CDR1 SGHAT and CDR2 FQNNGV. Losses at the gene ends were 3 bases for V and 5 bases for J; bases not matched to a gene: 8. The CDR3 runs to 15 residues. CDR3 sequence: CASSFRPGGRETQYF. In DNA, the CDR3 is TGTGCCAGCAGCTTCCGTCCGGGGGGGAGGGAGACCCAGTACTTC.